This T cell receptor (beta chain) stems from a study of shared clonotypes between healthy human individuals. Germline CDR1 SGHRS, CDR2 YFSETQ. The V gene end was trimmed by 7 bases and the J gene end by 4 bases; junction bases not matched to a gene: 6. The CDR3 sequence is 14 residues long. As defined, naive CD8 cells were CD45RO-negative and positively selected for CCR7, with terminally differentiated effector memory CD45RA+ cells excluded. Clones were sequenced by immunoSEQ multiplex PCR, and TCRdb holds only the in-frame ones, with some missing. Of about 680,000 clones listed, 90% to 95% are singletons. Concerning this clone: Other DNA sequences of this sample code for an identical CDR3.

The receptor's source is a man aged 25 to 45 in good health. This chain uses TRBV5-1 with TRBJ2-1; 9 nucleotides match TRBD1. The sample comprised naive CD8+ T cells sorted from blood. The CDR3 is CASWTGTGYNEQFF. The CDR3 bases are TGCGCCAGCTGGACCGGGACAGGGTACAATGAGCAGTTCTTC.